This is a list of T cell receptor beta chains from one sample in a study of identical twins. TCRdb called the 5' RACE reads again in MiXCR, with one record for every CDR3 protein. The table records a few hundred thousand distinct CDR3 sequences, 9.6% of them present only once. The data also belong to a second study, concerning yellow fever vaccine responses in identical twins.

Sequencing used PBMCs. The receptors stem from a woman in her late teens or twenties in good health. The CDR3 runs from the conserved cysteine through the conserved F or W. The D gene is left open where the match is weak. Rows give clone size only sometimes, using once, few, many, or a class for an expanded clone.

CDR3: CASSSRTFTEQFF
DNA: TGTGCCAGCAGCTCGAGGACTTTTACTGAGCAGTTCTTC
V: TRBV11-3
size: NA
J: TRBJ2-1
D: NA

CDR3: CASLAGGPPDTQYF
DNA: TGTGCCAGCTTAGCGGGAGGGCCGCCAGATACGCAGTATTTT
V: TRBV2
size: NA
J: TRBJ2-3
D: TRBD2

CDR3: CSAGTRAGANVLTF
DNA: TGCAGTGCCGGGACCCGGGCCGGGGCCAACGTCCTGACTTTC
V: TRBV20-1
size: NA
J: TRBJ2-6
D: NA

CDR3: CASRATDTQYF
DNA: TGTGCCAGCAGGGCCACAGATACGCAGTATTTT
V: TRBV27
size: many
J: TRBJ2-3
D: NA

CDR3: CASSSRPARGYYNEQFF
DNA: TGTGCCAGCAGCTCTAGGCCCGCTAGGGGGTACTACAATGAGCAGTTCTTC
V: TRBV28
size: NA
J: TRBJ2-1
D: NA

CDR3: CASSLDQETQYF
DNA: TGCGCCAGCAGCTTGGACCAAGAGACCCAGTACTTC
V: TRBV5-1
size: many
J: TRBJ2-5
D: NA

CDR3: CASSASGVGKAYEQYF
DNA: TGTGCCAGCAGCGCCTCGGGAGTCGGGAAGGCCTACGAGCAGTACTTC
V: TRBV9
size: few
J: TRBJ2-7
D: NA

CDR3: CASTSASGVSGANVLTF
DNA: TGTGCCAGTACATCTGCCAGTGGCGTCTCTGGGGCCAACGTCCTGACTTTC
V: TRBV19
size: NA
J: TRBJ2-6
D: NA

CDR3: CASTPDRGNEQFF
DNA: TGTGCCAGCACCCCTGACAGGGGCAATGAGCAGTTCTTC
V: TRBV2
size: NA
J: TRBJ2-1
D: TRBD1

CDR3: CASSEEDRGLPETQYF
DNA: TGTGCCAGCAGTGAAGAGGACAGGGGGCTGCCAGAGACCCAGTACTTC
V: TRBV2
size: NA
J: TRBJ2-5
D: TRBD1

CDR3: CASSYSGSSGYEQYF
DNA: TGTGCCAGCAGTTACTCAGGTTCTTCAGGGTACGAGCAGTACTTC
V: TRBV6-5
size: NA
J: TRBJ2-7
D: NA

CDR3: CASSAGTGTTDTQYF
DNA: TGTGCCAGCAGTGCCGGGACAGGAACCACAGATACGCAGTATTTT
V: TRBV27
size: many
J: TRBJ2-3
D: TRBD1

CDR3: CASSLAGQLINSPLHF
DNA: TGTGCCAGCAGCTTAGCGGGACAGCTGATTAATTCACCCCTCCACTTT
V: TRBV7-2
size: many
J: TRBJ1-6
D: TRBD1

CDR3: CASSLSGLNNSPLHF
DNA: TGTGCCAGCAGCTTGTCGGGGCTAAATAATTCACCCCTCCACTTT
V: TRBV5-5
size: many
J: TRBJ1-6
D: NA

CDR3: CASSPEGQTRTKNIQYF
DNA: TGTGCCAGCAGCCCCGAGGGACAGACGAGAACCAAAAACATTCAGTACTTC
V: TRBV7-2
size: many
J: TRBJ2-4
D: TRBD1

CDR3: CASRRQDNQPQHF
DNA: TGTGCCAGCCGCAGACAGGACAATCAGCCCCAGCATTTT
V: TRBV12-3/TRBV12-4
size: many
J: TRBJ1-5
D: NA

CDR3: CASSSGQGRGRDEQYF
DNA: TGTGCCAGCAGTTCGGGACAGGGGAGAGGTCGCGACGAGCAGTACTTC
V: TRBV12-3/TRBV12-4
size: many
J: TRBJ2-7
D: TRBD1

CDR3: CASSLVLKVNEQFF
DNA: TGTGCCAGCAGTTTAGTCCTCAAGGTCAATGAGCAGTTCTTC
V: TRBV12-3/TRBV12-4
size: many
J: TRBJ2-1
D: NA

CDR3: CASSLTGQQDTEAFF
DNA: TGCGCCAGCAGCCTGACGGGGCAACAAGACACTGAAGCTTTCTTT
V: TRBV5-1
size: many
J: TRBJ1-1
D: NA

CDR3: CAWSVLGSTDTQYF
DNA: TGTGCCTGGAGTGTACTGGGGAGCACAGATACGCAGTATTTT
V: TRBV30
size: NA
J: TRBJ2-3
D: NA

CDR3: CASRPLAGAYNEQFF
DNA: TGTGCCAGCAGACCCTTAGCGGGGGCCTACAATGAGCAGTTCTTC
V: TRBV14
size: many
J: TRBJ2-1
D: TRBD2

CDR3: CATSRPGQGSSYEQYF
DNA: TGTGCCACCAGCAGACCGGGACAGGGCAGCTCCTACGAGCAGTACTTC
V: TRBV15
size: few
J: TRBJ2-7
D: TRBD1

CDR3: CASSSRDRGSSPLHF
DNA: TGTGCCAGCAGCTCCCGGGACAGGGGAAGTTCACCCCTCCACTTT
V: TRBV7-9
size: few
J: TRBJ1-6
D: TRBD1

CDR3: CATSDPDRGPYNEQFF
DNA: TGTGCCACCAGTGACCCCGACAGGGGGCCCTACAATGAGCAGTTCTTC
V: TRBV24-1
size: many
J: TRBJ2-1
D: TRBD1

CDR3: CARGVNTEAFF
DNA: TGTGCCAGAGGGGTGAACACTGAAGCTTTCTTT
V: TRBV6-2/TRBV6-3
size: many
J: TRBJ1-1
D: NA

CDR3: CASSLVGSGGPLNEQFF
DNA: TGCGCCAGCAGCTTGGTAGGTAGCGGGGGGCCGTTGAATGAGCAGTTCTTC
V: TRBV5-1
size: many
J: TRBJ2-1
D: TRBD2

CDR3: CSVVVGGSQYF
DNA: TGCAGCGTTGTAGTGGGCGGGAGTCAGTACTTC
V: TRBV29-1
size: NA
J: TRBJ2-5
D: TRBD2

CDR3: CASSPRTGMALGTIYF
DNA: TGTGCCAGCAGCCCCCGGACGGGAATGGCCCTAGGCACCATATATTTT
V: TRBV3-1
size: many
J: TRBJ1-3
D: NA

CDR3: CASSLRTGKVADTQYF
DNA: TGTGCCAGCAGCTTAAGGACAGGCAAGGTTGCAGATACGCAGTATTTT
V: TRBV11-1
size: NA
J: TRBJ2-3
D: TRBD1

CDR3: CSVEGDQETQYF
DNA: TGCAGCGTTGAGGGGGACCAAGAGACCCAGTACTTC
V: TRBV29-1
size: few
J: TRBJ2-5
D: NA

CDR3: CASSPGGYGEAFF
DNA: TGCGCCAGCAGCCCAGGGGGCTACGGTGAAGCTTTCTTT
V: TRBV5-1
size: many
J: TRBJ1-1
D: TRBD1

CDR3: CSARDVGGDNSPLHF
DNA: TGCAGTGCTAGAGACGTGGGCGGGGACAATTCACCCCTCCACTTT
V: TRBV20-1
size: many
J: TRBJ1-6
D: NA

CDR3: CATSRVSETQYF
DNA: TGTGCCACCAGCAGAGTATCCGAGACCCAGTACTTC
V: TRBV15
size: NA
J: TRBJ2-5
D: NA

CDR3: CSVADSTGELFF
DNA: TGCAGCGTGGCCGACAGCACCGGGGAGCTGTTTTTT
V: TRBV29-1
size: NA
J: TRBJ2-2
D: NA

CDR3: CASSFRSADPTDTQYF
DNA: TGTGCCAGCAGCTTTAGAAGCGCAGATCCCACAGATACGCAGTATTTT
V: TRBV7-9
size: few
J: TRBJ2-3
D: NA

CDR3: CASSQEGSRSYGYTF
DNA: TGTGCCAGCAGCCAAGAGGGTTCCAGGTCTTATGGCTACACCTTC
V: TRBV3-1
size: few
J: TRBJ1-2
D: NA

CDR3: CASSTTGGAQPQHF
DNA: TGTGCCAGCAGTACGACAGGGGGGGCTCAGCCCCAGCATTTT
V: TRBV12-3/TRBV12-4
size: many
J: TRBJ1-5
D: TRBD1

CDR3: CASSRIQGAQETQYF
DNA: TGTGCCAGCAGCCGTATACAGGGGGCACAAGAGACCCAGTACTTC
V: TRBV7-8
size: NA
J: TRBJ2-5
D: TRBD1

CDR3: CATSAPTGQKNNEQFF
DNA: TGTGCCACCAGTGCCCCAACGGGACAGAAGAACAATGAGCAGTTCTTC
V: TRBV24-1
size: many
J: TRBJ2-1
D: TRBD1

CDR3: CASSSTYGATNEKLFF
DNA: TGTGCCAGCAGTTCTACCTACGGAGCAACTAATGAAAAACTGTTTTTT
V: TRBV28
size: few
J: TRBJ1-4
D: NA

CDR3: CSVAQLETQYF
DNA: TGCAGCGTTGCACAGCTAGAGACCCAGTACTTC
V: TRBV29-1
size: NA
J: TRBJ2-5
D: NA

CDR3: CASRNVPGQEETQYF
DNA: TGTGCCAGCAGAAACGTCCCGGGACAGGAAGAGACCCAGTACTTC
V: TRBV6-1
size: few
J: TRBJ2-5
D: TRBD1

CDR3: CATSRVQETQYF
DNA: TGTGCCACATCCAGGGTGCAAGAGACCCAGTACTTC
V: TRBV2
size: NA
J: TRBJ2-5
D: NA

CDR3: CATRDGGSNQPQHF
DNA: TGTGCCACCCGGGATGGGGGGAGCAATCAGCCCCAGCATTTT
V: TRBV24-1
size: many
J: TRBJ1-5
D: NA

CDR3: CAISESMSEKLFF
DNA: TGTGCCATCAGTGAGTCGATGTCTGAAAAACTGTTTTTT
V: TRBV10-3
size: many
J: TRBJ1-4
D: NA

CDR3: CASRVGRGRQAEKLFF
DNA: TGCGCCAGCAGGGTTGGAAGGGGAAGACAAGCTGAAAAACTGTTTTTT
V: TRBV5-1
size: few
J: TRBJ1-4
D: NA

CDR3: CASSQGAGGYTEAFF
DNA: TGTGCCAGCAGCCAAGGAGCAGGAGGTTACACTGAAGCTTTCTTT
V: TRBV3-1
size: few
J: TRBJ1-1
D: NA

CDR3: CSVEDLVRHNEQFF
DNA: TGCAGCGTTGAAGATCTTGTCAGGCACAATGAGCAGTTCTTC
V: TRBV29-1
size: NA
J: TRBJ2-1
D: NA

CDR3: CASSVSSGALISEAFF
DNA: TGTGCCAGCAGCGTGTCCTCGGGGGCCCTAATCTCTGAAGCTTTCTTT
V: TRBV9
size: few
J: TRBJ1-1
D: NA

CDR3: CASSDWDSNTYEQYF
DNA: TGCGCCAGCAGCGACTGGGACAGCAACACCTACGAGCAGTACTTC
V: TRBV5-1
size: NA
J: TRBJ2-7
D: TRBD1

CDR3: CASSLASQGYEQYF
DNA: TGCGCCAGCAGCTTGGCCAGTCAGGGCTACGAGCAGTACTTC
V: TRBV5-1
size: many
J: TRBJ2-7
D: NA

CDR3: CSATSNSGDTQYF
DNA: TGCAGTGCTACTTCTAACAGCGGGGATACGCAGTATTTT
V: TRBV20-1
size: many
J: TRBJ2-3
D: NA

CDR3: CASSQLTGQGGETQYF
DNA: TGCGCCAGCAGCCAGTTAACGGGACAGGGAGGAGAGACCCAGTACTTC
V: TRBV4-1
size: NA
J: TRBJ2-5
D: TRBD1

CDR3: CASSQYATNEKLFF
DNA: TGTGCCAGCAGTCAATATGCAACTAATGAAAAACTGTTTTTT
V: TRBV7-6
size: NA
J: TRBJ1-4
D: NA

CDR3: CASSLGFSGGSYNEQFF
DNA: TGTGCCAGCAGCTTAGGGTTCAGCGGAGGATCCTACAATGAGCAGTTCTTC
V: TRBV11-2
size: few
J: TRBJ2-1
D: NA

CDR3: CASSWNPSVYNEQFF
DNA: TGTGCCAGCAGCTGGAACCCCTCCGTTTACAATGAGCAGTTCTTC
V: TRBV7-2
size: NA
J: TRBJ2-1
D: NA

CDR3: CSVSGRLADSTDTQYF
DNA: TGCAGCGTTTCGGGTCGACTAGCGGACAGCACAGATACGCAGTATTTT
V: TRBV29-1
size: NA
J: TRBJ2-3
D: TRBD2

CDR3: CSARASDGSGSVNEQFF
DNA: TGCAGTGCTAGAGCTTCCGATGGTAGCGGGAGCGTCAATGAGCAGTTCTTC
V: TRBV20-1
size: few
J: TRBJ2-1
D: TRBD2

CDR3: CASSPGPWAYEQYF
DNA: TGTGCCAGCAGTCCGGGACCTTGGGCCTACGAGCAGTACTTC
V: TRBV2
size: many
J: TRBJ2-7
D: NA